The present T cell receptor beta chain was sequenced within a study of tissue T cells after allogeneic stem cell transplantation. Study-wide results and caveats: Sampling depth was limited, and the cohort was small and clinically varied.

Documented time point: mouse harvest day 14 after allogeneic transplant. The graft held 10^6 splenic CD5+ T cells and 10^7 T-cell-depleted bone marrow cells. Trimming removed 1 base from V and 0 bases from J, with 6 bases in between. Germline CDR1 SGHLS, CDR2 HYDKME. The CDR3 runs 14 residues. As for this clone: What it binds is not known. The germline and genes are mouse ones. The read ends 1 residue shy of where the CDR3 ends; the end is completed using the germline J gene.

TCRdb's table, derived via immunoSEQ multiplex PCR, lists solely in-frame clones and lacks some. Among roughly 5,400 clones listed, about 43% were seen once. The chain employs TRBV12-2 and TRBJ1-3; D is uncertain. This receptor was obtained from a female BALB/c mouse given C57BL/6 T cells with graft-versus-host disease after an allogeneic hematopoietic cell transplant. The sample consisted of gut tissue. The CDR3 loop is CASSLGSSGNTLYF. The DNA read from the CDR3 is TGTGCCAGCTCTCTAGGCAGTTCTGGAAATACGCTCTAT.